This is a list of T cell receptor beta chains from one sample in a study of T-cell reconstitution after alpha-beta-depleted transplantation in children. TCRdb processed the PCR reads anew with MiXCR; each CDR3 protein has one entry. Among about a million distinct CDR3 sequences listed, roughly 31% were seen once. The source was PBMCs, mostly from graft donor cells, collected 360 days after TCRalphabeta/CD19-depleted stem cell transplant. These receptors originate from a boy under three years old who had a stem cell transplant for SCID, so the T cells may come from the graft donor. The CDR3 runs from the conserved cysteine through the conserved F or W. A D gene is named only where the DNA matches it firmly. Only some rows state a clone size, as once, few, many or a class for expanded clones.

j_call | d_call | v_call | clone_size | cdr3_aa | cdr3_nt
TRBJ1-5 | . | TRBV27 | few | CASSPLLGPNQPQHF | TGTGCCAGCAGTCCGCTACTCGGCCCCAATCAGCCCCAGCATTTT
TRBJ2-1 | . | TRBV29-1 | . | CSVESGIRSYNEQFF | TGCAGCGTTGAATCGGGGATCCGCTCCTACAATGAGCAGTTCTTC
TRBJ2-4 | . | TRBV7-2 | . | CASSAEGRLAKNIQYF | TGTGCCAGCAGCGCCGAGGGTAGACTAGCCAAAAACATTCAGTACTTC
TRBJ2-7 | TRBD1 | TRBV25-1 | few | CASNPILRGRSYEQYF | TGTGCCAGCAACCCTATCTTAAGGGGGCGTAGCTACGAGCAGTACTTC
TRBJ1-2 | . | TRBV4-1 | . | CASSQDRAGDGYTF | TGCGCCAGCAGCCAAGATAGGGCAGGGGATGGCTACACCTTC
TRBJ2-1 | . | TRBV15 | . | CATSRRQPLYNEQFF | TGTGCCACCAGCAGAAGACAGCCCCTATACAATGAGCAGTTCTTC
TRBJ2-7 | . | TRBV5-1 | few | CASSLGQFGEQYF | TGCGCCAGCAGCTTGGGTCAGTTTGGCGAGCAGTACTTC
TRBJ2-5 | . | TRBV28 | . | CASSLAGTGRQETQYF | TGTGCCAGCAGTTTAGCGGGAACAGGGCGGCAAGAGACCCAGTACTTC
TRBJ2-7 | . | TRBV6-5 | . | CASSYGVHLSSYEQYF | TGTGCCAGCAGTTACGGGGTCCACCTAAGCTCCTACGAGCAGTACTTC
TRBJ2-1 | TRBD1 | TRBV4-3 | few | CASSQEEGTGGGEQFF | TGCGCCAGCAGCCAAGAAGAGGGGACAGGGGGCGGGGAGCAGTTCTTC
TRBJ2-1 | . | TRBV4-1 | few | CASSQDHGRAPYNEQFF | TGCGCCAGCAGCCAAGATCATGGCAGGGCCCCCTACAATGAGCAGTTCTTC
TRBJ1-1 | . | TRBV19 | . | CASSIKRDRRRAEAFF | TGTGCCAGTAGTATAAAGAGGGACCGTCGTAGGGCTGAAGCTTTCTTT
TRBJ1-3 | . | TRBV9 | few | CASSVALRPGNTIYF | TGTGCCAGCAGCGTAGCCCTAAGGCCTGGAAACACCATATATTTT
TRBJ2-5 | . | TRBV19 | . | CASTLGGRGYSAQYF | TGTGCCAGTACCCTCGGGGGCAGGGGGTACTCCGCCCAGTACTTC
TRBJ2-1 | . | TRBV20-1 | . | CSASGGLNNEQFF | TGCAGTGCTAGCGGGGGACTTAACAATGAGCAGTTCTTC
TRBJ2-1 | TRBD2 | TRBV5-1 | . | CASSMRGVLRVNEQFF | TGCGCCAGCAGCATGCGGGGGGTCCTCCGAGTCAATGAGCAGTTCTTC
TRBJ2-7 | TRBD2 | TRBV27 | many | CASSRGGRTSSEQYF | TGTGCCAGCAGCCGGGGGGGACGGACCTCTAGTGAGCAGTACTTC
TRBJ2-5 | . | TRBV9 | . | CASSVSLGPETQYF | TGTGCCAGCAGCGTAAGTTTGGGTCCGGAGACCCAGTACTTC
TRBJ2-3 | . | TRBV5-1 | few | CASSLWGPQQLQGAADTQYF | TGCGCCAGCAGCTTGTGGGGACCACAACAACTTCAAGGTGCAGCAGATACGCAGTATTTT
TRBJ2-5 | . | TRBV29-1 | . | CSVARGTQYF | TGCAGCGTTGCTCGGGGAACCCAGTACTTC
TRBJ2-1 | . | TRBV20-1 | few | CSARVRGAEANEQFF | TGCAGTGCTAGAGTTCGGGGGGCTGAGGCTAATGAGCAGTTCTTC
TRBJ2-1 | TRBD1 | TRBV2 | . | CASRRYPTGIDNEQFF | TGTGCCAGCCGCCGATACCCGACAGGGATCGACAATGAGCAGTTCTTC
TRBJ2-5 | . | TRBV5-4 | . | CASSTGSETQYF | TGTGCCAGCAGCACGGGTAGCGAGACCCAGTACTTC
TRBJ1-2 | . | TRBV13 | few | CASSSPGPGNYGYTF | TGTGCCAGCAGCTCCCCCGGGCCGGGGAACTATGGCTACACCTTC
TRBJ2-3 | . | TRBV29-1 | . | CSVSARGADTQYF | TGCAGCGTTTCTGCCAGGGGTGCAGATACGCAGTATTTT
TRBJ1-1 | TRBD1 | TRBV12-3/TRBV12-4 | few | CASSLAATEQGGTEAFF | TGTGCCAGCAGTTTAGCAGCCACGGAACAGGGGGGGACTGAAGCTTTCTTT
TRBJ2-2 | . | TRBV18 | few | CASSPLQDTGELFF | TGTGCCAGCTCACCACTACAGGACACCGGGGAGCTGTTTTTT
TRBJ2-7 | TRBD2 | TRBV18 | few | CASSPGLADYEQYF | TGTGCCAGCTCACCCGGACTAGCCGACTACGAGCAGTACTTC
TRBJ2-3 | . | TRBV21-1 | few | CASSKARAGRGADTQYF | TGTGCCAGCAGCAAAGCGCGGGCAGGACGAGGGGCAGATACGCAGTATTTT
TRBJ2-3 | TRBD2 | TRBV20-1 | . | CSAQSGGSSTDTQYF | TGCAGTGCGCAAAGCGGGGGGTCTAGCACAGATACGCAGTATTTT
TRBJ1-6 | . | TRBV3-1 | . | CASSQDPRGPTPLHF | TGTGCCAGCAGCCAAGACCCTCGGGGACCAACACCCCTCCACTTT
TRBJ2-1 | . | TRBV6-2/TRBV6-3 | . | CASSYGIEGRWRGPNEQFF | TGTGCCAGCAGTTACGGGATCGAGGGGCGGTGGAGGGGGCCTAATGAGCAGTTCTTC
TRBJ1-1 | TRBD1 | TRBV2 | . | CASSEAKPGQGYTEAFF | TGTGCCAGCAGTGAAGCAAAACCGGGACAGGGTTATACTGAAGCTTTCTTT
TRBJ2-2 | . | TRBV9 | few | CASSVDPLTGELFF | TGTGCCAGCAGCGTAGATCCCCTGACCGGGGAGCTGTTTTTT
TRBJ1-1 | TRBD1 | TRBV11-1 | few | CASSLNLGQGGRMNTEAFF | TGTGCCAGCAGCCTTAATCTTGGACAGGGCGGGAGGATGAACACTGAAGCTTTCTTT
TRBJ2-7 | . | TRBV29-1 | . | CSVEEKGRPTYEQYF | TGCAGCGTTGAAGAAAAGGGGCGTCCTACCTACGAGCAGTACTTC
TRBJ2-3 | . | TRBV4-2 | few | CASSQGGRTDTQYF | TGTGCCAGCAGCCAAGGGGGGCGCACAGATACGCAGTATTTT
TRBJ2-3 | . | TRBV3-1 | . | CASSSRRSLGSTDTQYF | TGTGCCAGCAGCTCCCGACGCTCACTAGGAAGCACAGATACGCAGTATTTT
TRBJ1-1 | . | TRBV12-3/TRBV12-4 | few | CASSLGPGAAEAFF | TGTGCCAGCAGTTTAGGTCCGGGGGCCGCTGAAGCTTTCTTT
TRBJ2-5 | . | TRBV15 | few | CATSRPRGTTQYF | TGTGCCACCAGCAGGCCCAGAGGCACTACCCAGTACTTC
TRBJ2-3 | . | TRBV7-2 | . | CASSPRVWDTQYF | TGTGCCAGCAGCCCCAGGGTTTGGGATACGCAGTATTTT
TRBJ1-2 | . | TRBV13 | . | CTSSLRGADYGYTF | TGTACCAGCAGCTTAAGGGGGGCAGACTATGGCTACACCTTC
TRBJ2-3 | . | TRBV20-1 | . | CSARGTETSTDTQYF | TGCAGTGCTAGAGGGACAGAGACTAGCACAGATACGCAGTATTTT
TRBJ2-1 | TRBD1 | TRBV15 | . | CATSRFRGGSSYNEQFF | TGTGCCACCAGCAGGTTCCGAGGGGGCAGCTCCTACAATGAGCAGTTCTTC
TRBJ1-5 | . | TRBV20-1 | few | CSASPFKGQPQHF | TGCAGTGCTAGCCCCTTCAAGGGTCAGCCCCAGCATTTT
TRBJ2-4 | . | TRBV10-3 | . | CAISESVAKNIQYF | TGTGCCATCAGTGAGTCAGTAGCCAAAAACATTCAGTACTTC
TRBJ2-1 | TRBD1 | TRBV20-1 | few | CSARMDRMNEQFF | TGCAGTGCTAGGATGGACAGGATGAATGAGCAGTTCTTC
TRBJ2-3 | TRBD2 | TRBV20-1 | once | CSARDGGGLDTQYF | TGCAGTGCTAGAGATGGGGGAGGGCTAGATACGCAGTATTTT
TRBJ2-3 | . | TRBV24-1 | few | CATSPSGTDTQYF | TGTGCCACTAGCCCTTCGGGCACAGATACGCAGTATTTT